A single sample is the source of the 14 T cell receptor beta chains below, sequenced in a study of early T cells in non-severe SARS-CoV-2 infection. TCRdb re-analysed the 5' RACE reads in MiXCR, keeping a single row per CDR3 protein. The sample has some 60,000 distinct CDR3 sequences, 7.5% to 10% seen once. The sequenced sample was whole blood. The receptors were gathered from an adult who was a healthcare worker with PCR-confirmed SARS-CoV-2 infection or an uninfected control (not recorded which).

This clonotype turned up a few times. V is TRBV6-2 or TRBV6-3 and J is TRBJ2-7; 10 nucleotides match TRBD1. V lost 4 bases and J lost 13; bases outside the gene matches: 7. Germline V gene data show CDR1 as MNHEY and CDR2 as SVGEGT. CDR3 length: 12 residues. CDR3 bases: TGTGCCAGCAGTTCCGGACAGGGGGTCGTCTACGTC. It translates to CASSSGQGVVYV.

In this sample, this clonotype turned up many times. J is TRBJ2-5 and V is TRBV25-1, with no clear D. Trimming left V 4 bases short and J 4 bases short, with 1 base between. Germline values: CDR1 MGHDK, CDR2 SYGVNS. The CDR3 length is 10 residues. This chain's CDR3 is CASSGETQYF. For the CDR3, the DNA is TGTGCCAGCAGTGGAGAGACCCAGTACTTC.

This clonotype has ten or more counts. V and J are TRBV24-1 and TRBJ2-2; a weak D match, TRBD2 (7 bases). Germline values: CDR1 KGHDR, CDR2 SFDVKD. V gave up 4 bases and J gave up 0 bases, with 20 bases separating them. This CDR3 has 19 amino acids. The DNA of the CDR3 is TGTGCCACCAGTGACCCAATGTTCTCGGGGGGCACGAACACCGGGGAGCTGTTTTTT. Protein sequence: CATSDPMFSGGTNTGELFF.

This chain connects TRBV24-1 to TRBJ2-1, with D uncertain. CDR1 KGHDR and CDR2 SFDVKD come from the germline V gene. Between the trimmed V and J ends, which lost 3 bases and 9 bases, there was a span of 8 bases. The CDR3 loop spans 12 amino acids. The CDR3 nucleotides are TGTGCCACCAGTGATCCTAATAGTGAGCAGTTCTTC. Its translation is CATSDPNSEQFF.

J is TRBJ1-6 and V is TRBV15; the D is unclear. V lost 1 base to trimming and J lost 5 bases, with 9 bases between them. The CDR3 consists of 15 residues. In germline, CDR1 is LNHNV, CDR2 YYDKDF (reference sequence). The CDR3 spells CATSRVRQDNSPLHF. The DNA of the CDR3 is TGTGCCACCAGCAGAGTAAGGCAAGATAATTCACCCCTCCACTTT.

This clonotype showed up just a few times. A read error may produce the germline difference seen at one junction end. The chain carries TRBV7-2 and TRBJ1-3; no clear D. CDR3 length: 12 residues. The germline V gene has CDR1 SGHTA and CDR2 FQGNSA. CDR3 sequence (DNA): TGTGTCAGCAGCTTACAGGGAAACACCATATATTTT. It translates to CVSSLQGNTIYF. Looking up the rest from reference TRBV7-2 and TRBJ1-3 gives the full variable domain: GAGVSQSPSNKVTEKGKDVELRCDPISGHTALYWYRQSLGQGLEFLIYFQGNSAPDKSGLPSDRFSAERTGGSVSTLTIQRTQQEDSAVYLCVSSLQGNTIYFGEGSWLTVV.

This rearrangement joins TRBV9 to TRBJ2-2, with TRBD2 identical over 10 bases. Trimming removed 2 bases from V and 4 bases from J; junction bases left unmatched: 2. This CDR3 contains 15 residues. The germline gives CDR1 SGDLS, CDR2 YYNGEE. CDR3 sequence (DNA): TGTGCCAGCAGCGTTAGCGGGGGGAGCACCGGGGAGCTGTTTTTT. It codes for CASSVSGGSTGELFF.

The chain links TRBV20-1 to TRBJ2-1, with 9 bases identical to TRBD1. Germline CDR1 is DFQATT and CDR2 is SNEGSKA (reference sequence). Trimming removed 6 bases from V and 4 bases from J; junction bases left unmatched: 4. The CDR3 totals 13 residues. The CDR3 spells CSATTGGYNEQFF. The CDR3 DNA is TGCAGTGCCACGACAGGGGGTTACAATGAGCAGTTCTTC.

This clonotype has a count of ten or more. The chain couples TRBV9 to TRBJ2-1; D gene ambiguous. This CDR3 has 14 residues. The germline V gene has CDR1 SGDLS and CDR2 YYNGEE. V was pared by 1 base and J by 6 bases, with 11 bases between. CDR3 DNA: TGTGCCAGCAGCGTATTTCACAGTACCAATGAGCAGTTCTTC. Residues: CASSVFHSTNEQFF.

This clonotype was counted at least ten times. The chain recombines TRBV12-3 or TRBV12-4 with TRBJ2-3; TRBD2 matches at 11 bases. The CDR3 runs 16 residues. Losses at the gene ends were 3 bases for V and 5 bases for J; bases not matched to a gene: 7. CDR3 loop: CASSFSGGALEDTQYF. CDR3 bases: TGTGCCAGCAGTTTTAGCGGGGGGGCCTTGGAAGATACGCAGTATTTT.

The V and J genes are TRBV6-1 and TRBJ1-4; 10 bases match TRBD1. The CDR3 has 16 amino acids. The V segment lost 4 bases and the J segment 8 bases; nucleotides outside the gene matches: 10. Germline V gene lookup returns CDR1 MNHNS and CDR2 SASEGT. The CDR3 region has the DNA TGTGCCAGCAGTGTACAAGCGGGGACAGGGGACGAAAAACTGTTTTTT. This translates into CASSVQAGTGDEKLFF.

There are a few counts of this clonotype. The chain carries TRBV12-3 or TRBV12-4 and TRBJ2-2; 9 positions match TRBD2. This CDR3 comprises 15 residues. Germline trimming cut 7 bases from V and 4 bases from J; bases unmatched to any gene: 7. The CDR3 is CASTKLAGLTGELFF. The CDR3 DNA sequence: TGTGCCAGCACCAAGCTAGCGGGGCTCACCGGGGAGCTGTTTTTT.

This clonotype was counted at least ten times. V and J are TRBV3-1 and TRBJ2-5; the D gene is possibly TRBD2 (5 bases). Germline CDR1 reads LGHDT; CDR2 reads YNNKEL (reference sequence). The CDR3 covers 13 residues. V was pared by 1 base and J by 13 bases, with 16 bases between. The CDR3 is CASSQVLGRTWYF. Here the CDR3 DNA reads TGTGCCAGCAGCCAAGTACTAGGACGGACGTGGTACTTC.

This clonotype was recorded at least ten times. The CDR3 reads CASGLTADWLSDEQFF. The CDR3 nucleotides read TGTGCCAGCGGACTTACGGCGGATTGGCTTAGCGATGAGCAGTTCTTC. The J gene is TRBJ2-1, the V gene TRBV7-6, with D tentatively TRBD2 (5 bases). The V end was cut by 8 bases, the J end by 8 bases, with 25 bases between. Per germline, CDR1 SGHVS and CDR2 FNYEAQ. There are 16 residues in the CDR3.